These T cell receptor beta chains were read from a single sample in a study of T cells in Graves' hyperthyroidism and ophthalmopathy. TCRdb itself ran the multiplex PCR reads through MiXCR, one entry per CDR3 protein. The sample holds 300,000 to 500,000 distinct CDR3 sequences, about 16% seen once. Sequencing was performed on blood. These receptors were taken from a woman in her thirties with Graves' hyperthyroidism. Both conserved end residues are part of each CDR3. Fields, in order: clone size, D gene, V gene, J gene, CDR3 DNA, CDR3 protein. The D gene is left open where the match is weak. Clone size is not always given. Where it is, it says once, few, many or a class for expanded clones.

few	-	TRBV20-1	TRBJ2-1	TGCAGTGCCCCTAGACCGGCCTCTGGGGCCAATGAGCAGTTCTTC	CSAPRPASGANEQFF
-	-	TRBV29-1	TRBJ1-1	TGCAGCGTCCGGGTCCCTCGTCGCACATTTGAAGCTTTCTTT	CSVRVPRRTFEAFF
many	-	TRBV12-3/TRBV12-4	TRBJ2-2	TGTGCCAGCAGTTTATCCCCCGAAGGGGAGCTGTTTTTT	CASSLSPEGELFF
few	TRBD1	TRBV20-1	TRBJ1-1	TGCAGTGCTGGGGGAAACAGGGGGCTTCACACTGAAGCTTTCTTT	CSAGGNRGLHTEAFF
-	TRBD2	TRBV6-1	TRBJ2-1	TGTGCCAGCAGTGAATTTACTAGCGGGGGGAGCTCCTACAATGAGCAGTTCTTC	CASSEFTSGGSSYNEQFF
few	TRBD2	TRBV6-2/TRBV6-3	TRBJ2-5	TGTGCCAGCAGTTATGGGGAGGGGCGGGAGACCCAGTACTTC	CASSYGEGRETQYF
many	TRBD2	TRBV20-1	TRBJ2-5	TGCAGTGCCCTAATAAGAGTGACTAGCGGGGGGTTAGGAGAGACCCAGTACTTC	CSALIRVTSGGLGETQYF
many	TRBD2	TRBV28	TRBJ2-7	TGTGCCAGCAGTTGGGGGACTAGCGGGAGCCACGAGCAGTACTTC	CASSWGTSGSHEQYF
many	-	TRBV5-1	TRBJ1-3	TGCGCCAGCAGCTTGACGGGGACTGCTGGAAACACCATATATTTT	CASSLTGTAGNTIYF
many	TRBD1	TRBV27	TRBJ2-2	TGTGCCAGCAGCCGGACAGGGGGCGTCCCCGGGGAGCTGTTTTTT	CASSRTGGVPGELFF
few	TRBD1	TRBV20-1	TRBJ1-5	TGCAGTGCTAGAAGACAGGGACCTAGCAATCAGCCCCAGCATTTT	CSARRQGPSNQPQHF
few	-	TRBV12-3/TRBV12-4	TRBJ2-7	TGTGCCAGCAGTTTGACAGCTTACGAGCAGTACTTC	CASSLTAYEQYF
-	TRBD2	TRBV4-1	TRBJ2-1	TGCGCCAGCAGACAAGATAGGGGACTAAACGACAATGAGCAGTTCTTC	CASRQDRGLNDNEQFF
many	-	TRBV27	TRBJ2-3	TGTGCCAGCAGTTTATTTCTAGGGGACAGCACAGATACGCAGTATTTT	CASSLFLGDSTDTQYF
-	-	TRBV5-5	TRBJ2-3	TGTGCCAGCAGCTTCTACCCGGCAGCCACAGATACGCAGTATTTT	CASSFYPAATDTQYF
few	TRBD2	TRBV20-1	TRBJ2-7	TGCAGTGCTAGAGAGTCTAGCGGGTTCCACGAGCAGTACTTC	CSARESSGFHEQYF
-	-	TRBV19	TRBJ2-1	TGTGCCAGCCGAGCGACCGACCCCGCCCACAATGAGCAGTTCTTC	CASRATDPAHNEQFF
many	TRBD1	TRBV3-1	TRBJ1-1	TGTGCCAGCAGCCAAGGGGACAGGGGCCGAGCTTTCTTT	CASSQGDRGRAFF
-	TRBD1	TRBV3-1	TRBJ1-2	TGTGCCAGCAGTGAGACAGGGGTTGGTGGCTACACCTTC	CASSETGVGGYTF
many	-	TRBV3-1	TRBJ2-2	TGTGCCAGCAGCCAAGATCAGCGGATCCCGAACACCGGGGAGCTGTTTTTT	CASSQDQRIPNTGELFF
many	-	TRBV28	TRBJ1-1	TGTGCCAGCATCTCGAACACTGAAGCTTTCTTT	CASISNTEAFF
few	-	TRBV28	TRBJ1-5	TGTGCCAGCAGGGGGACTGCCCCCGATCAGCCCCAGCATTTT	CASRGTAPDQPQHF
few	-	TRBV27	TRBJ2-1	TGTGCCAGCTCGCGGAACGGGGACTTTTACAATGAGCAGTTCTTC	CASSRNGDFYNEQFF
many	-	TRBV3-1	TRBJ2-5	TGTGCCAGCAGCCAAAGGAAAGAGACCCAGTACTTC	CASSQRKETQYF
-	-	TRBV27	TRBJ2-1	TGTGCCAGCAGGGCAAGCTCCTACAATGAGCAGTTCTTC	CASRASSYNEQFF
many	-	TRBV11-1	TRBJ2-3	TGTGCCAGCAGCCATACAGGGGATACGCAGTATTTT	CASSHTGDTQYF
-	-	TRBV28	TRBJ1-5	TGTGCCAGCCTACGACAGGTTAGCAATCAGCCCCAGCATTTT	CASLRQVSNQPQHF
-	TRBD2	TRBV4-2	TRBJ2-7	TGTGCCAGCAGCCAACCGGGACTAGCGACAGAGCAGTACTTC	CASSQPGLATEQYF
few	TRBD2	TRBV20-1	TRBJ2-5	TGCAGCGGACTAGCGGGAGGTTCTAGTGAGACCCAGTACTTC	CSGLAGGSSETQYF
many	-	TRBV6-1	TRBJ2-7	TGTGCCAGCAGCCGTGCTAACGAGCAGTACTTC	CASSRANEQYF
-	-	TRBV7-9	TRBJ1-4	TGTGCCAGCAGCTTGAGGTCCGGAGCCACTAATGAAAAACTGTTTTTT	CASSLRSGATNEKLFF
few	-	TRBV30	TRBJ2-1	TGTGCCTGGAGTACTCTAGTCCCCTACAATGAGCAGTTCTTC	CAWSTLVPYNEQFF